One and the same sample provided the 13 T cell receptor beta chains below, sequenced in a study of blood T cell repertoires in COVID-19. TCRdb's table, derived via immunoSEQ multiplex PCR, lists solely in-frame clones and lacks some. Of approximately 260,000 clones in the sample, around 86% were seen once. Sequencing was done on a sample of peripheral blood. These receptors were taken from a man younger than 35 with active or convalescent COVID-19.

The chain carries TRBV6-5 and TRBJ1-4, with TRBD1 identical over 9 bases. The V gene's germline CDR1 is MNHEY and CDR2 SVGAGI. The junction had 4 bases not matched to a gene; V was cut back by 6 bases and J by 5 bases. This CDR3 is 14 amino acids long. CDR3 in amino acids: CASRMTGGNEKLFF. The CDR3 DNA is TGTGCCAGCAGAATGACAGGGGGGAATGAAAAACTGTTTTTT.

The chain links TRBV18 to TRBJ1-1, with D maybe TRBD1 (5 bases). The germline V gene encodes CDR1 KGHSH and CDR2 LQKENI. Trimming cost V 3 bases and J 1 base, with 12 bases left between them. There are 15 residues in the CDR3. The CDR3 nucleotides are TGTGCCAGCTCACCTGGTCAGGGTGCGAACACTGAAGCTTTCTTT. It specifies CASSPGQGANTEAFF.

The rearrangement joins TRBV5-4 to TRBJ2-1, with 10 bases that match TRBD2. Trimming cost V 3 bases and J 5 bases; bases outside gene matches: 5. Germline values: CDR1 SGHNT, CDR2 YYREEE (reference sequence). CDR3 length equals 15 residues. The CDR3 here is CASSWGLAQDNEQFF. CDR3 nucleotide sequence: TGTGCCAGCAGCTGGGGACTAGCGCAGGACAATGAGCAGTTCTTC.

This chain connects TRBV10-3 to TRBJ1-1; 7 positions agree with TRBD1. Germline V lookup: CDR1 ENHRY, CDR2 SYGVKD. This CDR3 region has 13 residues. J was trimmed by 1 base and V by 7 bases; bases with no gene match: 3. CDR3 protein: CAITGQENTEAFF. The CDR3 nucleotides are TGTGCCATCACCGGACAGGAGAACACTGAAGCTTTCTTT.

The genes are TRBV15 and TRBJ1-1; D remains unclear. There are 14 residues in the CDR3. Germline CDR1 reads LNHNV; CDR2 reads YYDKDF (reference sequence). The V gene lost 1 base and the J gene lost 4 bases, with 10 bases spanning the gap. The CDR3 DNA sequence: TGTGCCACCAGCAGAGGGGCTGAGGGCACTGAAGCTTTCTTT. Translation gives CATSRGAEGTEAFF.

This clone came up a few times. In DNA, the CDR3 is TGTGCCAGCTCACCGCGAAGGACAGGGGATGACGAGCAGTACTTC. Translation: CASSPRRTGDDEQYF. The V call is TRBV18, the J call TRBJ2-7; 9 nucleotides line up with TRBD1. The germline gives CDR1 KGHSH, CDR2 LQKENI. Trimming cost V 3 bases and J 5 bases; bases outside gene matches: 8. This CDR3 has 15 amino acids.

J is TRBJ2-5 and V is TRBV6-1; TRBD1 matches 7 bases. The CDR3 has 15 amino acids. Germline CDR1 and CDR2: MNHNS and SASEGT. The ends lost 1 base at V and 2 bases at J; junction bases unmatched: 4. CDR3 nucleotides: TGTGCCAGCAGTGAAGGGGCAGGGGGACAAGAGACCCAGTACTTC. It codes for CASSEGAGGQETQYF.

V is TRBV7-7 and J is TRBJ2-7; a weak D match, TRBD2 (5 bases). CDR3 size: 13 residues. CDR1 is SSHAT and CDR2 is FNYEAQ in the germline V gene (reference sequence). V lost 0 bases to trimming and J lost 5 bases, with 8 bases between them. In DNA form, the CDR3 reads TGTGCCAGCAGCTTAGCGGAGGCAGACGAGCAGTACTTC. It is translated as CASSLAEADEQYF.

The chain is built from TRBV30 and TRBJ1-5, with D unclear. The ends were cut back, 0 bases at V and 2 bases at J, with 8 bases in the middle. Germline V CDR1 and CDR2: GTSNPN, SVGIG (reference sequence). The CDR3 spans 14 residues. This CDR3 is CAWSVDTGNQPQHF. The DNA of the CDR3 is TGTGCCTGGAGTGTTGATACAGGCAATCAGCCCCAGCATTTT. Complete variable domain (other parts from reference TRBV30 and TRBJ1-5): SQTIHQWPATLVQPVGSPLSLECTVEGTSNPNLYWYRQAAGRGLQLLFYSVGIGQISSEVPQNLSASRPQDRQFILSSKKLLLSDSGFYLCAWSVDTGNQPQHFGDGTRLSIL.

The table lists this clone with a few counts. This chain's CDR3 is CSVEVGRGYGYTF. The CDR3 coding sequence is TGCAGCGTTGAAGTAGGGAGAGGGTATGGCTACACCTTC. The chain carries TRBV29-1 and TRBJ1-2; D is ambiguous. Trimming removed 1 base at V and 5 bases at J, with 11 bases between. Germline V lookup: CDR1 SQVTM, CDR2 ANQGSEA. CDR3 length: 13 amino acids.

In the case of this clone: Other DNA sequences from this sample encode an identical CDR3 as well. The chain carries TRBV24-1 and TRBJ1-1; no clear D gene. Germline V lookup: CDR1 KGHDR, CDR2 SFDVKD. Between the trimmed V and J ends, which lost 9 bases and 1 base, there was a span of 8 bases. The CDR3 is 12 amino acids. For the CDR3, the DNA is TGTGCCACCGAGGGCGGGAACACTGAAGCTTTCTTT. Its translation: CATEGGNTEAFF.

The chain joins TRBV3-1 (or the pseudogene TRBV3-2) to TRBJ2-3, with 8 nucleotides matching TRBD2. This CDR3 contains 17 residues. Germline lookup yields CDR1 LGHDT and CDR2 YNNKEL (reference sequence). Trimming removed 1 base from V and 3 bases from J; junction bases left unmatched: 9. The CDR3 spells CASSQGGGLAQTDTQYF. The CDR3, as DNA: TGTGCCAGCAGCCAAGGCGGGGGGTTGGCCCAGACAGATACGCAGTATTTT.

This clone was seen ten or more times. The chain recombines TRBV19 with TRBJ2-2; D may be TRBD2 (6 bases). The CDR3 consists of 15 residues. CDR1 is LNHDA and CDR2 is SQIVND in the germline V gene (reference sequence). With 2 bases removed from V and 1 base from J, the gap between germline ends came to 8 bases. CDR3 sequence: CASSIMGGNTGELFF. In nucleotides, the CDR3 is TGTGCCAGTAGTATAATGGGGGGGAACACCGGGGAGCTGTTTTTT.